Listed below are T cell receptor beta chains from one sample, sequenced in a study of blood T cell repertoires in COVID-19. Libraries were prepared by immunoSEQ multiplex PCR; TCRdb keeps only in-frame clonotypes and omits some of them. In the table there are around 300,000 clones, 88% of which are singletons. Sequenced input: PBMCs or T cells enriched from blood (not recorded which). The source is a woman aged 45-65 years who had recovered from COVID-19. Each CDR3 is given with its conserved first and last residue. Each record gives: CDR3 DNA, CDR3 protein, clone size, V gene, J gene, D gene. The D gene is left open where the match is weak. Size values are once, few and many counts, or a class for expanded clones, and some rows have none.

cdr3_nt: TGCGCCAGCAGCTTTGGGCTGAGACAGCTCTACGAGCAGTACTTC
cdr3_aa: CASSFGLRQLYEQYF
clone_size: NA
v_call: TRBV5-1
j_call: TRBJ2-7
d_call: NA

cdr3_nt: TGTGCCAGCAGCTTGACCCGATTCAGGGGTCCCGGGGAGCTGTTTTTT
cdr3_aa: CASSLTRFRGPGELFF
clone_size: NA
v_call: TRBV7-9
j_call: TRBJ2-2
d_call: NA

cdr3_nt: TGTGCCAGCAGCTCCGCGGCGGGGACGCAGTATTTT
cdr3_aa: CASSSAAGTQYF
clone_size: NA
v_call: TRBV7-9
j_call: TRBJ2-3
d_call: NA

cdr3_nt: TGTGCCACGCAGGCATGGACAGGGGGGTATGGCTACACCTTC
cdr3_aa: CATQAWTGGYGYTF
clone_size: NA
v_call: TRBV6-5
j_call: TRBJ1-2
d_call: TRBD1

cdr3_nt: TGTGCCAGCAGTGAGGGCCAGCAAAGTTCCTACGAGCAGTACTTC
cdr3_aa: CASSEGQQSSYEQYF
clone_size: NA
v_call: TRBV2
j_call: TRBJ2-7
d_call: NA

cdr3_nt: TGTGCCATCAGTGAGCCAAAGGGACTAGCGGGAGGAATCGAGCAGTACTTC
cdr3_aa: CAISEPKGLAGGIEQYF
clone_size: NA
v_call: TRBV10-3
j_call: TRBJ2-7
d_call: TRBD2

cdr3_nt: TGTGCCAGCAGGTTTAGACTAGCCGCCTACGAGCAGTACTTC
cdr3_aa: CASRFRLAAYEQYF
clone_size: NA
v_call: TRBV6-5
j_call: TRBJ2-7
d_call: TRBD2

cdr3_nt: TGTGCCAGCAGCTTATTCGGCGGTAACTATGGCTACACCTTC
cdr3_aa: CASSLFGGNYGYTF
clone_size: few
v_call: TRBV7-8
j_call: TRBJ1-2
d_call: NA

cdr3_nt: TGTGCCAGCAGTGAAGTAATGGTTAGCGTGGTTGGCGGGGAGCTGTTTTTT
cdr3_aa: CASSEVMVSVVGGELFF
clone_size: NA
v_call: TRBV6-1
j_call: TRBJ2-2
d_call: NA

cdr3_nt: TGTGCCAGCAGCCAACCAGGGAGGTCGAACACTGAAGCTTTCTTT
cdr3_aa: CASSQPGRSNTEAFF
clone_size: NA
v_call: TRBV4-2
j_call: TRBJ1-1
d_call: NA

cdr3_nt: TGTGCCAGCAGCCGTCGGGAGGGTGGGGTCACTGAAGCTTTCTTT
cdr3_aa: CASSRREGGVTEAFF
clone_size: NA
v_call: TRBV6-5
j_call: TRBJ1-1
d_call: NA

cdr3_nt: TGTGCCAGCAGTCCCCCTCAGGGACAGCCTAGCACAGATACGCAGTATTTT
cdr3_aa: CASSPPQGQPSTDTQYF
clone_size: NA
v_call: TRBV28
j_call: TRBJ2-3
d_call: TRBD1

cdr3_nt: TGTGCCATAAAAGGCCTAGCGGGAGGGTACAATGAGCAGTTCTTC
cdr3_aa: CAIKGLAGGYNEQFF
clone_size: NA
v_call: TRBV28
j_call: TRBJ2-1
d_call: TRBD2

cdr3_nt: TGTGCCAGCAGTTGGGGACAGGGAAACTCACCCCTCCACTTT
cdr3_aa: CASSWGQGNSPLHF
clone_size: NA
v_call: TRBV27
j_call: TRBJ1-6
d_call: TRBD1

cdr3_nt: TGTGCCAGTAGTATTCTGACTAGCGGGAGAAAGGCCTACAATGAGCAGTTCTTC
cdr3_aa: CASSILTSGRKAYNEQFF
clone_size: NA
v_call: TRBV19
j_call: TRBJ2-1
d_call: TRBD2

cdr3_nt: TGTGCCAGCAGTACTAGTGGGGTCGAGCAGTACTTC
cdr3_aa: CASSTSGVEQYF
clone_size: NA
v_call: TRBV6-5
j_call: TRBJ2-7
d_call: NA

cdr3_nt: TGTGCCAGTAGTATTACCCCCAGGGCTGGAAACACCATATATTTT
cdr3_aa: CASSITPRAGNTIYF
clone_size: NA
v_call: TRBV19
j_call: TRBJ1-3
d_call: NA

cdr3_nt: TGTGCCAGCAGCCAAGAGCGGGGGGGGCAGGTCTATGGCTACACCTTC
cdr3_aa: CASSQERGGQVYGYTF
clone_size: NA
v_call: TRBV4-2
j_call: TRBJ1-2
d_call: NA

cdr3_nt: TGCAGTGCTAGTATCTTGGATACGCAGTATTTT
cdr3_aa: CSASILDTQYF
clone_size: once
v_call: TRBV20-1
j_call: TRBJ2-3
d_call: NA

cdr3_nt: TGTGCCAGCAGCTTAAGGCAGGGATCCTACGAGCAGTACTTC
cdr3_aa: CASSLRQGSYEQYF
clone_size: NA
v_call: TRBV7-2
j_call: TRBJ2-7
d_call: NA

cdr3_nt: TGTGCCAGCAGTAAACACCCCTCCCAAGCTTTCTTT
cdr3_aa: CASSKHPSQAFF
clone_size: NA
v_call: TRBV2
j_call: TRBJ1-1
d_call: NA

cdr3_nt: TGTGCCAGCAACCTACGGACAGGGGGATACGAGCAGTACTTC
cdr3_aa: CASNLRTGGYEQYF
clone_size: few
v_call: TRBV28
j_call: TRBJ2-7
d_call: TRBD1

cdr3_nt: TGTGCCAGTAGTCCTTTGACTAGCCCTCAGTTCTTC
cdr3_aa: CASSPLTSPQFF
clone_size: NA
v_call: TRBV19
j_call: TRBJ2-1
d_call: TRBD2

cdr3_nt: TGTGCCAGCAGTCCTGCCGGCAGGGCGACCTATGGCTACACCTTC
cdr3_aa: CASSPAGRATYGYTF
clone_size: NA
v_call: TRBV27
j_call: TRBJ1-2
d_call: NA

cdr3_nt: TGTGCCAGCTCACCGGGACAGGACTCCTACGAGCAGTACTTC
cdr3_aa: CASSPGQDSYEQYF
clone_size: NA
v_call: TRBV18
j_call: TRBJ2-7
d_call: TRBD1

cdr3_nt: TGTGCCAGCTCACCACCGGAGAGTAACTATGGCTACACCTTC
cdr3_aa: CASSPPESNYGYTF
clone_size: once
v_call: TRBV18
j_call: TRBJ1-2
d_call: NA

cdr3_nt: TGTGCCAGCAGCCAAGGAGCGGGGAACGGCAATCAGCCCCAGCATTTT
cdr3_aa: CASSQGAGNGNQPQHF
clone_size: NA
v_call: TRBV4-2
j_call: TRBJ1-5
d_call: NA